This T cell receptor (beta chain) was found in a study of graft-versus-host responses after intestinal transplantation. Turning to the study itself: Following induction with anti-thymocyte globulin, all recipients were given tacrolimus and steroids for two to four years.

The CDR3 extends over 15 amino acids. V was pared by 6 bases and J by 7 bases, with 11 bases of the junction left unmatched. Germline CDR1 MNHNS, CDR2 SASEGT. For this clone: Its specificity is unknown.

TCRdb keeps only in-frame clones here, not all; method: immunoSEQ multiplex PCR. Altogether just over 95,000 clones are present, about 93% being singletons, with the ten largest covering around 0.18%. V usage is TRBV6-1 and J usage is TRBJ1-5; TRBD1 agrees at 8 bases. The specimen comprised unstimulated CD4+ T cells sorted from spleen or lymph node cells, sampled before intestinal transplant. This TCR was recovered from a human donor who received an intestinal transplant. The CDR3 DNA sequence: TGTGCCAGCAGGACCAGCAGGGGGCGGGAGCAGCCCCAGCATTTT. Its protein is CASRTSRGREQPQHF.